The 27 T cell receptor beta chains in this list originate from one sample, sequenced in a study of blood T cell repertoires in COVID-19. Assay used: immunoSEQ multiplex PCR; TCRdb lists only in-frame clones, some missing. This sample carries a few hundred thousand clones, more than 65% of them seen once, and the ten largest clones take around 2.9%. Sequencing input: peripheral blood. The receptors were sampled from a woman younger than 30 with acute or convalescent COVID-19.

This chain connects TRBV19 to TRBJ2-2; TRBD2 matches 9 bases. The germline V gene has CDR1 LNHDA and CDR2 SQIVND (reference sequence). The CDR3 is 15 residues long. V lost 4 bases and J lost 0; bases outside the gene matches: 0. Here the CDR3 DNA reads TGTGCCAGTAGTAGGACTAGCGCGAACACCGGGGAGCTGTTTTTT. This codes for CASSRTSANTGELFF.

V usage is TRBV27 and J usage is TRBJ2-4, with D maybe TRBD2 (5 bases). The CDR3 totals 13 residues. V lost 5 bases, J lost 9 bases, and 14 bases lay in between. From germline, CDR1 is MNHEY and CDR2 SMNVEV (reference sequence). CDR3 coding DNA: TGTGCCAGCAGTCTGATTGAGAGCGGCATTCAGTACTTC. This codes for CASSLIESGIQYF.

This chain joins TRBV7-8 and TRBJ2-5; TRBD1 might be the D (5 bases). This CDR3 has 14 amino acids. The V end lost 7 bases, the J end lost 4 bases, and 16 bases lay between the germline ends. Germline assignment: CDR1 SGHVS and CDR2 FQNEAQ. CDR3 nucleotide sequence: TGTGCCAGCACCCAAGACAGCACGGGAGAGACCCAGTACTTC. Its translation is CASTQDSTGETQYF.

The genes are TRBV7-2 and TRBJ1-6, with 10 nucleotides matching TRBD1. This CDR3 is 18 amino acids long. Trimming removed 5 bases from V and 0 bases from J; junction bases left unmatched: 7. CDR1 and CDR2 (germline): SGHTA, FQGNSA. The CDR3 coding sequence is TGTGCCAGCAGCCAGGACAGGGGGGGGAGCTCCTATAATTCACCCCTCCACTTT. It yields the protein CASSQDRGGSSYNSPLHF.

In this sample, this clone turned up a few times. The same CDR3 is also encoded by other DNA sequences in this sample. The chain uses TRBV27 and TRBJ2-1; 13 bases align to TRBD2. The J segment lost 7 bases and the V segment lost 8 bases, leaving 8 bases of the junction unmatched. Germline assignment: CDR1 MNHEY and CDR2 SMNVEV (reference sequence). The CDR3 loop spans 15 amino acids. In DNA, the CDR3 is TGTGCCAGCTCCTCGGGGACTAGCGGGAAAAATGAGCAGTTCTTC. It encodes CASSSGTSGKNEQFF.

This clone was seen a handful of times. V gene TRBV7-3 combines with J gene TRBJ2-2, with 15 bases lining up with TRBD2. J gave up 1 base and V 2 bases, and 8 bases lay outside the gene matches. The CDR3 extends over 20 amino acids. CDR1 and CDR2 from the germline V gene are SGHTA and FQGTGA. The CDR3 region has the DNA TGTGCCAGCAGCTTAGGACCACCGGGACTAGCGGGAGGGAACACCGGGGAGCTGTTTTTT. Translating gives CASSLGPPGLAGGNTGELFF.

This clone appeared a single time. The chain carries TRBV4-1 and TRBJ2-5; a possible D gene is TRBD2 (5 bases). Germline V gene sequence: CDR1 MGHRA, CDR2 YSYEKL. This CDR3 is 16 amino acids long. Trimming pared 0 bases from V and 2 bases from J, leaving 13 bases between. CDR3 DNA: TGCGCCAGCAGCCAAGAAGGACTTGCCCGGCAAGAGACCCAGTACTTC. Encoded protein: CASSQEGLARQETQYF.

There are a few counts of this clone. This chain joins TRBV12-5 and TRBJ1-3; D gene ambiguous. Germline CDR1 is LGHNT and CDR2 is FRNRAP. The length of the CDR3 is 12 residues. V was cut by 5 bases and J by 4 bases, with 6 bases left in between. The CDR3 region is CASGLEGNTIYF. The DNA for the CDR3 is TGTGCTAGTGGTCTTGAGGGAAACACCATATATTTT. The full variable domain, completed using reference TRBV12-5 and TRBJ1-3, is DARVTQTPRHKVTEMGQEVTMRCQPILGHNTVFWYRQTMMQGLELLAYFRNRAPLDDSGMPKDRFSAEMPDATLATLKIQPSEPRDSAVYFCASGLEGNTIYFGEGSWLTVV.

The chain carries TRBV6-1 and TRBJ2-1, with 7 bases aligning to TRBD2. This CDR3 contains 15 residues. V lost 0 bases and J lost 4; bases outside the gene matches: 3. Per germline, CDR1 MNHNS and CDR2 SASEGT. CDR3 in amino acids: CASSEAGGSYNEQFF. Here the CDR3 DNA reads TGTGCCAGCAGTGAAGCGGGAGGGTCGTACAATGAGCAGTTCTTC.

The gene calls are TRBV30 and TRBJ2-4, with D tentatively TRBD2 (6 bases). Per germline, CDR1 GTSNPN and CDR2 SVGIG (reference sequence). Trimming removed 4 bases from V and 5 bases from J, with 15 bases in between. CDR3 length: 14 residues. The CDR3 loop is CAWTRGTGENIQYF. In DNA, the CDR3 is TGTGCCTGGACTCGGGGGACCGGCGAAAACATTCAGTACTTC.

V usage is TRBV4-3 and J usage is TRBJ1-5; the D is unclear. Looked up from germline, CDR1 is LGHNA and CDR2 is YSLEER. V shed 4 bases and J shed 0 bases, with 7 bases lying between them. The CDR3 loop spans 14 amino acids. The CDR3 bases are TGCGCCAGCAGCCCGCAACATAGCAATCAGCCCCAGCATTTT. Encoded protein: CASSPQHSNQPQHF.

Written as DNA, the CDR3 is TGTGCCAGCAGCCTTGGGCCTGCCCCCCCGGATACGCAGTATTTT. The encoded protein is CASSLGPAPPDTQYF. The rearrangement uses TRBV14 and TRBJ2-3; D gene unclear. In germline, CDR1 is SGHDN, CDR2 FVKESK. With 4 bases removed from V and 6 bases from J, the gap between germline ends came to 17 bases. The CDR3 length is 15 residues.

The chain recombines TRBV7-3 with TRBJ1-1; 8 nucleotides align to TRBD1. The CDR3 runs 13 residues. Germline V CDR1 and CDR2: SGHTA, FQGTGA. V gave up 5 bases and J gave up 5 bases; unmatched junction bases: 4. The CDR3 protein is CASSLGQATEAFF. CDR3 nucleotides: TGTGCCAGCAGCCTGGGACAGGCAACTGAAGCTTTCTTT.

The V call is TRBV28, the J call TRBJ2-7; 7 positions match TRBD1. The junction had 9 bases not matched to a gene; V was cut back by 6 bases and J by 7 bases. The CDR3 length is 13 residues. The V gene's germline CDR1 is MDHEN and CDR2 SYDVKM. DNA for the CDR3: TGTGCCAGCAGCCCCGGGACAGAGTCAGAGCAGTACTTC. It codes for CASSPGTESEQYF.

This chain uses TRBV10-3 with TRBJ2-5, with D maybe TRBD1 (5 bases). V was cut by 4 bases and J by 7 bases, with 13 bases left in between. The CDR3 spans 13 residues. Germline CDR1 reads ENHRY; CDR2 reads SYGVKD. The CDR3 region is CAISAKGPVTQYF. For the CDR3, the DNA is TGTGCCATCAGTGCAAAGGGGCCTGTGACCCAGTACTTC.

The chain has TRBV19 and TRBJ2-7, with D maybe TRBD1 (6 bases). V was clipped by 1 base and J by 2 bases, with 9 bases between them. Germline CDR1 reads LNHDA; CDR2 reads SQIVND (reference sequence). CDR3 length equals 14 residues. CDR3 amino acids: CASSIVGQTYEQYF. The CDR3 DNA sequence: TGTGCCAGTAGTATAGTAGGACAGACCTACGAGCAGTACTTC.

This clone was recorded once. The CDR3 here is CATSDLISGTGTDTQYF. DNA of the CDR3: TGTGCCACCAGTGATTTGATTAGCGGGACTGGTACAGATACGCAGTATTTT. This rearrangement joins TRBV24-1 to TRBJ2-3; 8 nucleotides align to TRBD2. The CDR3 is made up of 17 amino acids. J was trimmed by 3 bases and V by 0 bases; bases with no gene match: 7. The germline V gene encodes CDR1 KGHDR and CDR2 SFDVKD.

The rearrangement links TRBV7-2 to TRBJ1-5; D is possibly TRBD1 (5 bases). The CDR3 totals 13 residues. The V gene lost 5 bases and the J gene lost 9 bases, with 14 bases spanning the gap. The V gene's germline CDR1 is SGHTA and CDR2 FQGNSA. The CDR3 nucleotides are TGTGCCAGCAGCACGGACGCGGGGGGGCCCCAGCATTTT. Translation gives CASSTDAGGPQHF.

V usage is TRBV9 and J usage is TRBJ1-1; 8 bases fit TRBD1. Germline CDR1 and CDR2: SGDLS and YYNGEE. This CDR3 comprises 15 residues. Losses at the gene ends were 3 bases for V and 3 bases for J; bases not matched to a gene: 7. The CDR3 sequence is CASSADQGADTEAFF. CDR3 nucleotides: TGTGCCAGCAGCGCGGATCAGGGGGCAGACACTGAAGCTTTCTTT.

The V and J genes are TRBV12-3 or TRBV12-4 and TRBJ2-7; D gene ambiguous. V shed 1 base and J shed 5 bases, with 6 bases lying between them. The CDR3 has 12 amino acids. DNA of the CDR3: TGTGCCAGCAGTTTAGGCGGTCACGAGCAGTACTTC. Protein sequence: CASSLGGHEQYF.

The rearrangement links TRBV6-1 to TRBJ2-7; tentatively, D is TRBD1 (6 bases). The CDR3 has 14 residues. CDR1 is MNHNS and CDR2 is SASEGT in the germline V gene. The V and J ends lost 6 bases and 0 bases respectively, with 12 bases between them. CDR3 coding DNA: TGTGCCAGCAGACTACAGGGAACCTCCTACGAGCAGTACTTC. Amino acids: CASRLQGTSYEQYF.

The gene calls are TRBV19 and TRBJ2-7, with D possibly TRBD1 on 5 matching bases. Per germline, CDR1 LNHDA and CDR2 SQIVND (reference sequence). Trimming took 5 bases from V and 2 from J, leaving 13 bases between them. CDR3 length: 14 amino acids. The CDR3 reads CASSADRSTYEQYF. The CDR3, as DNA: TGTGCCAGTAGTGCCGACAGATCTACCTACGAGCAGTACTTC. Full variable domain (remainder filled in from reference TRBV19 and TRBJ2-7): DGGITQSPKYLFRKEGQNVTLSCEQNLNHDAMYWYRQDPGQGLRLIYYSQIVNDFQKGDIAEGYSVSREKKESFPLTVTSAQKNPTAFYLCASSADRSTYEQYFGPGTRLTVT.

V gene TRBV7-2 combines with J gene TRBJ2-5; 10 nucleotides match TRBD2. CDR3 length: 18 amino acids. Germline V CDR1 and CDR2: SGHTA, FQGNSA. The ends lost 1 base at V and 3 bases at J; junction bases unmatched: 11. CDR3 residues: CASSLEVFGLAAEETQYF. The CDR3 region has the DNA TGTGCCAGCAGCTTAGAGGTTTTTGGACTAGCGGCCGAAGAGACCCAGTACTTC.

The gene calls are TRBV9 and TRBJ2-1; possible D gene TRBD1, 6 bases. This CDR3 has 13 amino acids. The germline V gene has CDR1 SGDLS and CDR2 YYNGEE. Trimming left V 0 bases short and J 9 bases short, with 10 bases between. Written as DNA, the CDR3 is TGTGCCAGCAGCGTAGTGGGGGCAGGTGAGCAGTTCTTC. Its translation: CASSVVGAGEQFF.

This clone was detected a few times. The CDR3 spells CASSPGTGPNEQFF. CDR3 nucleotides: TGTGCCAGCAGTCCCGGGACAGGGCCCAATGAGCAGTTCTTC. The chain employs TRBV6-5 and TRBJ2-1; 9 nucleotides match TRBD1. V lost 5 bases and J lost 6; bases outside the gene matches: 5. The CDR3 loop spans 14 amino acids. Germline CDR1 MNHEY, CDR2 SVGAGI.

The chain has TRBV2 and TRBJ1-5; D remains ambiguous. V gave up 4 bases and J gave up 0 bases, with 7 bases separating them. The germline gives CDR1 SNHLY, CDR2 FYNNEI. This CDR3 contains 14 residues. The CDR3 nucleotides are TGTGCCAGCAGTGGCCCTAATAGCAATCAGCCCCAGCATTTT. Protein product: CASSGPNSNQPQHF.

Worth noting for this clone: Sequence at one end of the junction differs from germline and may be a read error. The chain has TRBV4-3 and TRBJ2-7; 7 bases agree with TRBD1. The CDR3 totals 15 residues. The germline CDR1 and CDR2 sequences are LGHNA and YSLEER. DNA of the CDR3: TGCGCCAGCAACCAAACAGGGGTGACTAATCGGGAGCAGTACTTC. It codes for CASNQTGVTNREQYF.